The next 5 T cell receptor beta chains were all read from a single sample in a study of blood T cell repertoires in COVID-19. TCRdb's table, derived via immunoSEQ multiplex PCR, lists solely in-frame clones and lacks some. The table shows approximately 250,000 clones, with approximately 90% occurring only once. Sequences were obtained from PBMCs or T cells enriched from blood (not recorded which). The receptor set was obtained from a man in his forties who had been exposed to COVID-19.

The chain recombines TRBV5-1 with TRBJ1-2; D call uncertain. The V and J ends lost 2 bases and 6 bases respectively, with 5 bases between them. Germline values: CDR1 SGHRS, CDR2 YFSETQ. The CDR3 sequence is 11 residues long. The CDR3 reads CASSFNDGYTF. CDR3 coding DNA: TGCGCCAGCAGCTTTAATGATGGCTACACCTTC.

For the CDR3, the DNA is TGTGCCAGCAGCCGGACAGGGATTGGCTACACCTTC. Encoded protein: CASSRTGIGYTF. The V gene is TRBV7-2, the J gene TRBJ1-2, with 8 bases identical to TRBD1. Germline V CDR1 and CDR2: SGHTA, FQGNSA. With 5 bases clipped from V and 7 bases from J, the junction kept 3 bases outside the gene matches. CDR3 length: 12 residues.

The chain carries TRBV9 and TRBJ2-2; D uncertain. Trimming removed 5 bases at V and 4 bases at J, with 12 bases between. The CDR3 loop spans 14 amino acids. Germline V CDR1 and CDR2: SGDLS, YYNGEE. CDR3: CASSEPPGTGELFF. As DNA, the CDR3 is TGTGCCAGCAGTGAGCCTCCCGGCACCGGGGAGCTGTTTTTT.

The chain combines TRBV5-1 with TRBJ2-3; D is uncertain. V dropped 1 base and J dropped 5 bases, with 5 bases sitting between them. CDR1 and CDR2 (germline): SGHRS, YFSETQ. The CDR3 covers 12 residues. CDR3 in amino acids: CASSLFRDTQYF. Written as DNA, the CDR3 is TGCGCCAGCAGCTTGTTCAGAGATACGCAGTATTTT.

This chain uses TRBV18 with TRBJ2-3, with D perhaps TRBD1 (5 bases). Trimming shortened V by 1 base and J by 4 bases, and 15 bases separated the two germline ends. The CDR3 spans 16 residues. Looked up from germline, CDR1 is KGHSH and CDR2 is LQKENI. CDR3 loop: CASSPLGQGRPDTQYF. The CDR3 DNA follows: TGTGCCAGCTCACCACTCGGCCAGGGTAGACCAGATACGCAGTATTTT.